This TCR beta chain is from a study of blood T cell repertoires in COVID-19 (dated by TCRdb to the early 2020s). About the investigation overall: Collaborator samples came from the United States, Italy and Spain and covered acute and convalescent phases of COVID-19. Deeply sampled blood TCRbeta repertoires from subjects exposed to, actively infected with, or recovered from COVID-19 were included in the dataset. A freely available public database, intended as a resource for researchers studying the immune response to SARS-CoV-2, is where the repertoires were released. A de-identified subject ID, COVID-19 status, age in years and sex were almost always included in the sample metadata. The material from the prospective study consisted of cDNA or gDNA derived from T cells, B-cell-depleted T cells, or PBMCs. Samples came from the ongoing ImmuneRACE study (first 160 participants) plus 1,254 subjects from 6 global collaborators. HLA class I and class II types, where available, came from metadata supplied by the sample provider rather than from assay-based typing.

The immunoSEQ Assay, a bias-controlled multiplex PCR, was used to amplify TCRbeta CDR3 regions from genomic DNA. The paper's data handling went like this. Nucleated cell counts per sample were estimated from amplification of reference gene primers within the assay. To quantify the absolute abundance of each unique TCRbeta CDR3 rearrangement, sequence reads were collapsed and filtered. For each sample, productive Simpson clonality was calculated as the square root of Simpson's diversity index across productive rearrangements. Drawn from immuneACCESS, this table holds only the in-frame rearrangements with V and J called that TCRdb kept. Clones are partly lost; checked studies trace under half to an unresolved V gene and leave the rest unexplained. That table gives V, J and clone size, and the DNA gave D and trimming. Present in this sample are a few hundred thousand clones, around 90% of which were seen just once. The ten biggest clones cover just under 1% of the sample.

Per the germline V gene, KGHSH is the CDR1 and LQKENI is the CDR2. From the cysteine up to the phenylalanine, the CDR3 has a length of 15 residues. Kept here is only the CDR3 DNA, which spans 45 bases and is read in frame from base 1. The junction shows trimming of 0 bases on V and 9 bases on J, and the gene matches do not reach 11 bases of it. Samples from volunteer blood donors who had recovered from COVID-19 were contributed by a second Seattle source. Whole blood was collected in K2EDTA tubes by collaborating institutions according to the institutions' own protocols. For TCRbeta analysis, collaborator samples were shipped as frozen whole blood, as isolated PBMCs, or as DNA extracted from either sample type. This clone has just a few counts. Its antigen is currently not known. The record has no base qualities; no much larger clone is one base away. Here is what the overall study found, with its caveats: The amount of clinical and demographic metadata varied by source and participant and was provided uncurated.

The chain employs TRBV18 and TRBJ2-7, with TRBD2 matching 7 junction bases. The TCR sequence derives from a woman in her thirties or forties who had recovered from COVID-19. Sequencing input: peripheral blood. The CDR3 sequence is CASSPPGLAATGQYF. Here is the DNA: TGTGCCAGCTCACCACCGGGCCTAGCGGCGACGGGGCAGTACTTC.